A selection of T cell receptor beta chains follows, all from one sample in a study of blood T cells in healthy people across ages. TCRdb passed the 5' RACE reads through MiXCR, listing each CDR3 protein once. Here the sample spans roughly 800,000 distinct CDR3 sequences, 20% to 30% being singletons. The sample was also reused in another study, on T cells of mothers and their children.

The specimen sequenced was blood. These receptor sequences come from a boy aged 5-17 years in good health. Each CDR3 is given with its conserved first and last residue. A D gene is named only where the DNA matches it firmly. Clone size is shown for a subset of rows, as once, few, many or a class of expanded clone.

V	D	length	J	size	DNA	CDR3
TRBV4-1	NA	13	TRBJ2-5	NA	TGCGCCAGCAGCTTACTAACACGGGAGACCCAGTACTTC	CASSLLTRETQYF
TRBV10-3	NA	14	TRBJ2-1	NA	TGTGCCATCAGTGGGGTAGGGGCCAACAATGAGCAGTTCTTC	CAISGVGANNEQFF
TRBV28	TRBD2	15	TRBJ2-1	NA	TGTGCCAGCAGTTTTGTGCGGGGGGCCTACAATGAGCAGTTCTTC	CASSFVRGAYNEQFF
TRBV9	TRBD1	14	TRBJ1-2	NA	TGTGCCAGCGGGGGACAGGCCTGGGGCTATGGCTACACCTTC	CASGGQAWGYGYTF
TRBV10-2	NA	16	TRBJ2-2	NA	TGCGCCAGCAGTGGCTTCGACAGCCTGAACACCGGGGAGCTGTTTTTT	CASSGFDSLNTGELFF
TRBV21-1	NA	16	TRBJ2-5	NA	TGTGCCAGCAGCAAAGAAAAGGCAGGGCACCTTGAGACCCAGTACTTC	CASSKEKAGHLETQYF
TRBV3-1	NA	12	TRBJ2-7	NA	TGTGCCAGCAGGGGGACCGGCTACGAGCAGTACTTC	CASRGTGYEQYF
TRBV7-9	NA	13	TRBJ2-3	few	TGTGCCAGCAGCTTATCGTTTCCGGATACGCAGTATTTT	CASSLSFPDTQYF
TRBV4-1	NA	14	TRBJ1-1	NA	TGCGCCAGCAGCCAACTCCAACACAACACTGAAGCTTTCTTT	CASSQLQHNTEAFF
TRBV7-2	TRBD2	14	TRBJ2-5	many	TGTGCCAGCAGCGTTGGGACTAGCCGAGAGACCCAGTACTTC	CASSVGTSRETQYF
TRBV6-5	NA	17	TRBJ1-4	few	TGTGCCAGCAGTTACTCTCAGGGCGGGGCAACTAATGAAAAACTGTTTTTT	CASSYSQGGATNEKLFF
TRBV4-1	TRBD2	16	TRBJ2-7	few	TGCGCCAGCAGCCAAGATCTAGCGGAGAGCTCCTACGAGCAGTACTTC	CASSQDLAESSYEQYF
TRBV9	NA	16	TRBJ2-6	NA	TGTGCCAGCAGCCCCCGACTGAACTCTGGGGCCAACGTCCTGACTTTC	CASSPRLNSGANVLTF
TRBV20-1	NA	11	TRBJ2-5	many	TGCAGTGCTAGAGTAAGAGAGACCCAGTACTTC	CSARVRETQYF
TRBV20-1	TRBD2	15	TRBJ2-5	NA	TGCAGTGCCAGACTAGCGGGTCCCGGGCAAGAGACCCAGTACTTC	CSARLAGPGQETQYF
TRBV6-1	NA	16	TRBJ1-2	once	TGTGCCAGCACCGCTGGCGGCAGGGTGTGGGAATATGGCTACACCTTC	CASTAGGRVWEYGYTF
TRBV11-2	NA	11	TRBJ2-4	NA	TGTGCCAGCAGCTCGGTGGCCATTCAGTACTTC	CASSSVAIQYF
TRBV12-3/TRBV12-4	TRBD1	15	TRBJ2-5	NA	TGTGCCAGCAGGAGAAGACAGGGGGCAGGGGAGACCCAGTACTTC	CASRRRQGAGETQYF
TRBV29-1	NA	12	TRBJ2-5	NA	TGCAGCGTCACATCCCAAACCGGGACCCAGTACTTC	CSVTSQTGTQYF
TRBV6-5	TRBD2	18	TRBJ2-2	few	TGTGCCAGCAGTTATCGACTAGCGGGGGGCCCAAACACCGGGGAGCTGTTTTTT	CASSYRLAGGPNTGELFF
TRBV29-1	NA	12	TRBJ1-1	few	TGCAGCGTTGCGGAGGGTCCCACTGAAGCTTTCTTT	CSVAEGPTEAFF
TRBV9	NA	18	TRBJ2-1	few	TGTGCCAGCAGCGTAGATGTGGGCCCCCCGAACTTTAACAATGAGCAGTTCTTC	CASSVDVGPPNFNNEQFF
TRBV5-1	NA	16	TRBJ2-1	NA	TGCGCCAGCAGCTTGGCCGGGGCAGGACTGTACAATGAGCAGTTCTTC	CASSLAGAGLYNEQFF
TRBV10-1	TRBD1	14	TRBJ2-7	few	TGCGCCAGCAGTGAGGGGACAGGGATCCGGGAGCAGTACTTC	CASSEGTGIREQYF
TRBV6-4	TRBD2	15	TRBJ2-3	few	TGTGCCAGCAGTGACTCGACCGGGGGGGCGGATACGCAGTATTTT	CASSDSTGGADTQYF
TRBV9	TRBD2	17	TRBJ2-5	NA	TGTGCCAGCAGCGCTCCCCTACTAGCGGGGGGACAAGAGACCCAGTACTTC	CASSAPLLAGGQETQYF
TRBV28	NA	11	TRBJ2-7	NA	TGTGCCAGTGCCAGGTCCTACGAGCAGTACTTC	CASARSYEQYF
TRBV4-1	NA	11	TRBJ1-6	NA	TGCGCCAGCAGCCAAGGGAGGCCCCTCCACTTT	CASSQGRPLHF
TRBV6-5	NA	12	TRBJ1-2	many	TGTGCCAGCCCAGGAGGTGATTATGGCTACACCTTC	CASPGGDYGYTF